This T cell receptor beta chain was recorded in a study of blood T cell repertoires in COVID-19. The overall study: PBMCs, B-cell-depleted T cells, or T cells provided the cDNA or gDNA that made up the material.

Cohort assignment relied on participant-reported clinical history. This CDR3 has 14 amino acids. CDR1 LNHDA and CDR2 SQIVND come from the germline V gene (reference sequence). V was cut by 4 bases and J by 1 base, with 10 bases left in between. Clones were read by immunoSEQ multiplex PCR, and TCRdb kept only the in-frame ones, dropping some. The profile shows more than 400,000 clones, 90% of them singletons. This sequence was found in a man aged 18-30 years who had recovered from COVID-19. The sample comprised PBMCs or T cells enriched from blood (not recorded which). The chain uses TRBV19 and TRBJ2-5, with D uncertain. CDR3 residues: CASSNVAIQETQYF. CDR3 coding DNA: TGTGCCAGTAGTAACGTGGCCATCCAAGAGACCCAGTACTTC.